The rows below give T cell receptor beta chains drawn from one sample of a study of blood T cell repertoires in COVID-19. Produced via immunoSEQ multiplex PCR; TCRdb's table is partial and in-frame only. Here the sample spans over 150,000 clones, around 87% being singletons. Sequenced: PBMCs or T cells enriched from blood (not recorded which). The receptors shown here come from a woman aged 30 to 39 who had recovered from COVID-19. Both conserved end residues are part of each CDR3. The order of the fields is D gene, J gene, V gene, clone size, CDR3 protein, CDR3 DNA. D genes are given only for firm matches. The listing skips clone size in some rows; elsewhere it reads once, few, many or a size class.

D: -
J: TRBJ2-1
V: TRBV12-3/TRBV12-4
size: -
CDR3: CASSRGLDEQFF
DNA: TGTGCCAGCAGCCGAGGGTTGGATGAGCAGTTCTTC

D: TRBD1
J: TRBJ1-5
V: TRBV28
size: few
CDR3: CASSLQGAGQPQHF
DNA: TGTGCCAGCAGTCTCCAGGGGGCGGGACAGCCCCAGCATTTT

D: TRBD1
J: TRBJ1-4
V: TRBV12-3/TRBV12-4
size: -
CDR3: CASSTTGGKLFF
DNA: TGTGCCAGCAGTACGACAGGGGGAAAACTGTTTTTT

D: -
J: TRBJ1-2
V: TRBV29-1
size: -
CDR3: CSVEVVATNYGYTF
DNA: TGCAGCGTTGAAGTTGTGGCCACAAACTATGGCTACACCTTC

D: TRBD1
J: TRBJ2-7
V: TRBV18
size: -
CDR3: CASSPDRERQYF
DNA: TGTGCCAGCTCACCAGACAGGGAGAGGCAGTACTTC

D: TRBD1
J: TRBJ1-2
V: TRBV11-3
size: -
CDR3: CASSSAGTAYGYTF
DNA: TGTGCCAGCAGCTCCGCCGGGACAGCTTATGGCTACACCTTC

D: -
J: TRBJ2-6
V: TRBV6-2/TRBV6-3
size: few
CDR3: CASSSAESGANVLTF
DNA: TGTGCCAGCAGCTCCGCGGAGTCTGGGGCCAACGTCCTGACTTTC

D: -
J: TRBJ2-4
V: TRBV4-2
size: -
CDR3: CASSQESRVAVAKNIQYF
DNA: TGTGCCAGCAGCCAAGAAAGTCGTGTAGCGGTAGCCAAAAACATTCAGTACTTC

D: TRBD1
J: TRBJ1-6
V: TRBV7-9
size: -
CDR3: CASSPGTGLSYNSPLHF
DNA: TGTGCCAGCAGTCCCGGGACAGGGCTCTCCTATAATTCACCCCTCCACTTT

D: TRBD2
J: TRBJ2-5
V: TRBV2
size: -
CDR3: CATSSSGSSETQYF
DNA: TGTGCCACCAGCTCTAGCGGGAGTTCTGAGACCCAGTACTTC

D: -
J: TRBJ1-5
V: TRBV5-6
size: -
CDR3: CASSLFPGVSNQPQHF
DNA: TGTGCCAGCAGCTTGTTCCCCGGGGTCAGCAATCAGCCCCAGCATTTT

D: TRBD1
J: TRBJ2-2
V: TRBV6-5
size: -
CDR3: CASSLGQGAGELFF
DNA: TGTGCCAGCAGTTTGGGACAGGGGGCCGGGGAGCTGTTTTTT

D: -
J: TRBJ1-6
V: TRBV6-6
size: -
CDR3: CASSPTGYNSPLHF
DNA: TGTGCCAGCAGCCCTACAGGGTATAATTCACCCCTCCACTTT

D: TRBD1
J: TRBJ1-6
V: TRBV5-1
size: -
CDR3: CASSLRDRDNSPLHF
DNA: TGCGCCAGCAGCTTAAGGGACAGGGATAATTCACCCCTCCACTTT

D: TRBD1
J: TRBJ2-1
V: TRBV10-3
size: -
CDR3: CAISEGQGIGEQFF
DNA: TGTGCCATCAGTGAAGGACAGGGCATAGGTGAGCAGTTCTTC

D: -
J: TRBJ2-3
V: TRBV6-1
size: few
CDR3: CASSEYWGGADTDTQYF
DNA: TGTGCCAGCAGTGAATACTGGGGCGGGGCAGACACAGATACGCAGTATTTT

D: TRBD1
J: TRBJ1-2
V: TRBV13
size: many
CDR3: CASSSRDRAGYTF
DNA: TGTGCCAGCAGCTCACGGGACAGGGCTGGCTACACCTTC

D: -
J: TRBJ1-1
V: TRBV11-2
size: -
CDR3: CASSLSRGFTEAFF
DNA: TGTGCCAGCAGCTTGAGCAGGGGTTTCACTGAAGCTTTCTTT

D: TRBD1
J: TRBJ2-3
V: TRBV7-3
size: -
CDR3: CASSKTGSTDTQYF
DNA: TGTGCCAGCAGCAAGACAGGGAGCACAGATACGCAGTATTTT

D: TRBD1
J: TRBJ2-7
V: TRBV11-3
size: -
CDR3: CASSPGTGAYEQYF
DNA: TGTGCCAGCAGTCCCGGGACAGGAGCGTACGAGCAGTACTTC

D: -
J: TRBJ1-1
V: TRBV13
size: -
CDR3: CASSQEQAPMNTEAFF
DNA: TGTGCCAGCAGCCAAGAACAGGCTCCCATGAACACTGAAGCTTTCTTT

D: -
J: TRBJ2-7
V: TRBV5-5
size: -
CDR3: CASSFTLRESYEQYF
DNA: TGTGCCAGCAGCTTTACGTTAAGAGAGTCCTACGAGCAGTACTTC

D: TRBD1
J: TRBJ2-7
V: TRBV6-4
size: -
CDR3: CASSEQGGTEQYF
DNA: TGTGCCAGCAGTGAACAGGGGGGTACCGAGCAGTACTTC

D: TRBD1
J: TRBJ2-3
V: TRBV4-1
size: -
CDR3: CASSLPGQGPNTQYF
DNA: TGCGCCAGCAGCCTCCCGGGACAGGGTCCGAATACGCAGTATTTT

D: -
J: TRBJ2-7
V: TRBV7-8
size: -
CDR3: CASSLYPGASYEQYF
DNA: TGTGCCAGCAGCTTATACCCAGGCGCTTCCTACGAGCAGTACTTC

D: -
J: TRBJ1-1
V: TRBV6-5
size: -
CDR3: CASKLVRDSNTEAFF
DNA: TGTGCCAGCAAACTAGTCAGGGACTCGAACACTGAAGCTTTCTTT

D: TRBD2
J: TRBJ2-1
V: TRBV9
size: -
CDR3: CASSVGLAGDDEQFF
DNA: TGTGCCAGCAGCGTCGGACTAGCGGGGGATGATGAGCAGTTCTTC

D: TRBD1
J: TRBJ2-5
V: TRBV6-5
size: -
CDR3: CASSSGTGVETQYF
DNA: TGTGCCAGCAGTTCCGGGACAGGGGTGGAGACCCAGTACTTC

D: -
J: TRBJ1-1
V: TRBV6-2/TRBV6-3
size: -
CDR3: CASSSRLVDTEAFF
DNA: TGTGCCAGCAGTTCCCGGTTGGTGGACACTGAAGCTTTCTTT

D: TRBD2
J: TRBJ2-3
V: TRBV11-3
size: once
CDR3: CASSLRAGTTDTQYF
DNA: TGTGCCAGCAGCTTACGAGCGGGAACCACAGATACGCAGTATTTT

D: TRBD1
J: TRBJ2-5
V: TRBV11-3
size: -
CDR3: CASSLVGQGGQTQYF
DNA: TGTGCCAGCAGCTTAGTGGGACAGGGGGGACAGACCCAGTACTTC

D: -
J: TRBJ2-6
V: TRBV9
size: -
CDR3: CASSPTSQGSGANVLTF
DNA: TGTGCCAGCAGCCCAACCTCACAGGGATCTGGGGCCAACGTCCTGACTTTC

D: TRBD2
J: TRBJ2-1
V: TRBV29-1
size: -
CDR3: CSVGGTSGKADSQFF
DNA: TGCAGCGTTGGGGGGACTAGCGGGAAGGCGGATTCGCAGTTCTTC

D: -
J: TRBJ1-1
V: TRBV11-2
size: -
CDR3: CASSSWTGMNTEAFF
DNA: TGTGCCAGCAGCTCGTGGACGGGGATGAACACTGAAGCTTTCTTT

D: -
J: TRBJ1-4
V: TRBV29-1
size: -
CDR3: CSVEGATNEKLFF
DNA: TGCAGCGTTGAAGGAGCGACTAATGAAAAACTGTTTTTT

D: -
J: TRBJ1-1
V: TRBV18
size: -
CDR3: CASSSQGNTEAFF
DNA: TGTGCCAGCTCATCCCAGGGGAACACTGAAGCTTTCTTT

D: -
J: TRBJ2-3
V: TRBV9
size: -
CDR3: CASSVLISPGNTDTQYF
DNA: TGTGCCAGCAGCGTATTGATTAGCCCGGGGAACACAGATACGCAGTATTTT

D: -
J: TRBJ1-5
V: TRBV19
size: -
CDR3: CASSIGGGSNQPQHF
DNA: TGTGCCAGTAGTATAGGTGGAGGTAGCAATCAGCCCCAGCATTTT

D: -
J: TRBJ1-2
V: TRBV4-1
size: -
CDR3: CASSQGTHNGDGYTF
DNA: TGCGCCAGCAGCCAAGGGACACACAACGGCGATGGCTACACCTTC

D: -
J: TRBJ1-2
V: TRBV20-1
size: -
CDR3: CSAAGDYGYTF
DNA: TGCAGTGCCGCCGGGGACTATGGCTACACCTTC

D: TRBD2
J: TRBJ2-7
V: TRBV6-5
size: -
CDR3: CASSIAGLTYEQYF
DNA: TGTGCCAGCAGTATAGCGGGACTAACCTACGAGCAGTACTTC

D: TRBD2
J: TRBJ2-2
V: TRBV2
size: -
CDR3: CASSVRGGSGELFF
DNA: TGTGCCAGCAGTGTGAGGGGAGGGTCCGGGGAGCTGTTTTTT

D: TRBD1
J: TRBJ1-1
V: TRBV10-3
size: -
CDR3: CAISESDREDTEAFF
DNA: TGTGCCATCAGTGAGTCGGACAGGGAGGACACTGAAGCTTTCTTT

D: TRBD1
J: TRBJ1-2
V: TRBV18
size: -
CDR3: CASSPPDRNYGYTF
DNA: TGTGCCAGCTCACCACCGGACAGGAACTATGGCTACACCTTC

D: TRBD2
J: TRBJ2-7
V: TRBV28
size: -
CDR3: CASSFTGRHSYEQYF
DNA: TGTGCCAGCAGTTTTACCGGGAGGCACTCCTACGAGCAGTACTTC

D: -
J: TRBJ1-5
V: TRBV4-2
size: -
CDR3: CASSQAGGGGNQPQHF
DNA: TGTGCCAGCAGCCAAGCTGGGGGAGGTGGCAATCAGCCCCAGCATTTT

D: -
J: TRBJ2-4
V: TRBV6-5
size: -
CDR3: CASNMPGNIQYF
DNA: TGTGCCAGCAATATGCCAGGGAACATTCAGTACTTC

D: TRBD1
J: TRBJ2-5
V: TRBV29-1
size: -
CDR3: CSVRTGAQETQYF
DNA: TGCAGCGTGAGGACAGGCGCCCAAGAGACCCAGTACTTC

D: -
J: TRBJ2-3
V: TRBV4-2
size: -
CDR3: CASSLTRLDTQYF
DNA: TGTGCCAGCAGCCTTACTAGGTTGGATACGCAGTATTTT

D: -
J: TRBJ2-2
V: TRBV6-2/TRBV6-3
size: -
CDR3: CASSPYEDGTNTGELFF
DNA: TGTGCCAGCAGTCCCTATGAGGACGGGACGAACACCGGGGAGCTGTTTTTT